This entry lists 29 T cell receptor beta chains sequenced from one sample in a study of immune evolution from preneoplasia to lung adenocarcinoma. Clones were sequenced by immunoSEQ multiplex PCR, and TCRdb holds only the in-frame ones, with some missing. Of about 26,000 clones listed, roughly 70% are singletons. The sequenced sample was FFPE invasive lung adenocarcinoma tissue. These receptors were collected from a person in their sixties with invasive lung adenocarcinoma. Some clones in this sample may be carry-over from other donors' samples.

V is TRBV19 and J is TRBJ1-2, with TRBD1 matching 10 bases. This CDR3 comprises 15 residues. Per the germline V gene, CDR1 is LNHDA and CDR2 is SQIVND (reference sequence). Losses at the gene ends were 3 bases for V and 4 bases for J; bases not matched to a gene: 5. This CDR3 is CASSIGGTGAYGYTF. The CDR3 DNA reads TGTGCCAGTAGTATCGGAGGGACAGGGGCCTATGGCTACACCTTC.

This rearrangement joins TRBV5-6 to TRBJ1-4; TRBD1 matches at 10 bases. Per germline, CDR1 SGHDT and CDR2 YYEEEE. The CDR3 totals 15 residues. V was clipped by 3 bases and J by 8 bases; unmatched bases: 7. CDR3 protein: CASSSPGQGKEKLFF. Here the CDR3 DNA reads TGTGCCAGCAGCTCCCCGGGACAGGGGAAAGAAAAACTGTTTTTT. Looking up the rest from reference TRBV5-6 and TRBJ1-4 gives the full variable domain: DAGVTQSPTHLIKTRGQQVTLRCSPKSGHDTVSWYQQALGQGPQFIFQYYEEEERQRGNFPDRFSGHQFPNYSSELNVNALLLGDSALYLCASSSPGQGKEKLFFGSGTQLSVL.

The chain recombines TRBV15 with TRBJ2-7; D not resolved. This CDR3 contains 14 residues. Germline CDR1 LNHNV, CDR2 YYDKDF (reference sequence). Trimming took off 5 bases at V and 6 bases at J, with 17 bases between the two ends. CDR3 loop: CATSSRTQGSEQYF. Written as DNA, the CDR3 is TGTGCCACCAGCTCGCGCACTCAAGGGTCCGAGCAGTACTTC. Combining the CDR3 with reference TRBV15 and TRBJ2-7 gives the whole variable domain DAMVIQNPRYQVTQFGKPVTLSCSQTLNHNVMYWYQQKSSQAPKLLFHYYDKDFNNEADTPDNFQSRRPNTSFCFLDIRSPGLGDTAMYLCATSSRTQGSEQYFGPGTRLTVT.

The count of this clone is one. The V and J genes are TRBV5-1 and TRBJ2-2; TRBD1 agrees at 10 bases. V shed 6 bases and J 4 bases; nucleotides not matched to a gene: 9. Germline loops: CDR1 SGHRS, CDR2 YFSETQ. This CDR3 region has 16 residues. CDR3 in DNA: TGCGCCAGCACCGCTCCGGGACAGGGGCCCACCGGGGAGCTGTTTTTT. It codes for CASTAPGQGPTGELFF.

This clone is judged medium-sized. CDR3 in amino acids: CASRVGYEQYF. The CDR3 region has the DNA TGCGCCAGCAGAGTGGGCTACGAGCAGTACTTC. J is TRBJ2-7 and V is TRBV5-1, with D unresolved. The ends were cut back, 5 bases at V and 3 bases at J, with 6 bases in the middle. The CDR3 extends over 11 amino acids. Per the germline V gene, CDR1 is SGHRS and CDR2 is YFSETQ.

The rearrangement uses TRBV4-1 and TRBJ2-7; D is perhaps TRBD1 or TRBD2 (7 bases each). V lost 4 bases and J 2 bases, leaving 24 bases between the germline ends. The CDR3 totals 18 residues. Germline CDR1 reads MGHRA; CDR2 reads YSYEKL. CDR3 residues: CASSPRGGGTQGAYEQYF. The CDR3 bases are TGCGCCAGCAGCCCCCGAGGGGGGGGGACCCAGGGGGCCTACGAGCAGTACTTC.

V usage is TRBV11-3 and J usage is TRBJ2-3, with D unresolved. The CDR3 consists of 13 residues. Germline V CDR1 and CDR2: SGHNT, YENEEA. Trimming stripped 3 bases from V and 2 bases from J, with 6 bases between. CDR3 loop: CASSFTYTDTQYF. The CDR3 bases are TGTGCCAGCAGCTTCACATACACAGATACGCAGTATTTT.

V gene TRBV2 combines with J gene TRBJ2-7; 10 nucleotides line up with TRBD1. Germline CDR1 reads SNHLY; CDR2 reads FYNNEI. This CDR3 contains 13 residues. The ends lost 7 bases at V and 3 bases at J; junction bases unmatched: 3. The CDR3 nucleotides read TGTGCCAGCACCCGGACAGGGGGCTACGAGCAGTACTTC. This encodes CASTRTGGYEQYF.

In DNA form, the CDR3 reads TGTGCCAGCAGCTTAGGGGACAGTCCGGGTGAGACCCAGTACTTC. It yields the protein CASSLGDSPGETQYF. This rearrangement joins TRBV7-9 to TRBJ2-5, with 7 bases aligning to TRBD1. V shed 1 base and J 5 bases; nucleotides not matched to a gene: 7. The CDR3 is 15 amino acids. Germline V gives CDR1 SEHNR, CDR2 FQNEAQ (reference sequence).

The chain employs TRBV5-1 and TRBJ2-5; 7 positions match TRBD1. CDR3 size: 16 residues. V shed 4 bases and J 5 bases; nucleotides not matched to a gene: 14. Germline CDR1 reads SGHRS; CDR2 reads YFSETQ. The DNA of the CDR3 is TGCGCCAGCAGCCTAGAGCCGACAGGGAACTGGGAGACCCAGTACTTC. Protein sequence: CASSLEPTGNWETQYF.

V and J are TRBV19 and TRBJ1-5; D unclear. Germline values: CDR1 LNHDA, CDR2 SQIVND (reference sequence). There are 12 residues in the CDR3. The V end was cut by 2 bases, the J end by 3 bases, with 2 bases between. CDR3 in amino acids: CASSILNQPQHF. Here the CDR3 DNA reads TGTGCCAGTAGTATACTCAATCAGCCCCAGCATTTT.

The chain links TRBV6-7 to TRBJ2-7; 8 bases match TRBD1. TRBV6-7 has ORF status, its function being uncertain. The CDR3 consists of 14 residues. The ends lost 3 bases at V and 3 bases at J; junction bases unmatched: 4. Here the CDR3 DNA reads TGTGCCAGCAGTTATCCCGACAGGGGCTACGAGCAGTACTTC. Protein product: CASSYPDRGYEQYF.

This clone was seen just once. V is TRBV7-9 and J is TRBJ1-5; no definite D call. Germline V gene lookup returns CDR1 SEHNR and CDR2 FQNEAQ (reference sequence). This CDR3 has 13 residues. The ends were cut back, 6 bases at V and 0 bases at J, with 6 bases in the middle. The CDR3 is CASSSGSNQPQHF. In DNA form, the CDR3 reads TGTGCCAGCAGTTCAGGTAGCAATCAGCCCCAGCATTTT. The full variable domain, in which reference TRBV7-9 and TRBJ1-5 provide the parts outside the CDR3, is DTGVSQNPRHKITKRGQNVTFRCDPISEHNRLYWYRQTLGQGPEFLTYFQNEAQLEKSRLLSDRFSAERPKGSFSTLEIQRTEQGDSAMYLCASSSGSNQPQHFGDGTRLSIL.

The V call is TRBV2, the J call TRBJ1-5; D uncertain. CDR1 SNHLY and CDR2 FYNNEI come from the germline V gene. Trimming left V 2 bases short and J 0 bases short, with 8 bases between. CDR3 length: 15 amino acids. The CDR3 coding sequence is TGTGCCAGCAGTGAATTCGGTTATAGCAATCAGCCCCAGCATTTT. It yields the protein CASSEFGYSNQPQHF. The variable domain in full, completed from reference TRBV2 and TRBJ1-5, reads EPEVTQTPSHQVTQMGQEVILRCVPISNHLYFYWYRQILGQKVEFLVSFYNNEISEKSEIFDDQFSVERPDGSNFTLKIRSTKLEDSAMYFCASSEFGYSNQPQHFGDGTRLSIL.

The V call is TRBV5-4, the J call TRBJ2-5; 7 bases align to TRBD2. The J call is doubtful: the DNA matches TRBJ2-7 better. The CDR3 consists of 15 residues. Germline loops: CDR1 SGHNT, CDR2 YYREEE (reference sequence). The CDR3 sequence: CASSRGAGVAYEQYF. The CDR3 nucleotides are TGTGCCAGCAGCCGAGGGGCGGGAGTCGCCTACGAGCAGTACTTC.

The V call is TRBV19, the J call TRBJ2-7; 7 bases match TRBD2. Trimming cost V 1 base and J 3 bases; bases outside gene matches: 3. Germline CDR1 is LNHDA and CDR2 is SQIVND (reference sequence). This CDR3 spans 14 amino acids. CDR3 nucleotides: TGTGCCAGTAGTATAGGTCGCGGGAGCTACGAGCAGTACTTC. It is translated as CASSIGRGSYEQYF.

The rearrangement uses TRBV19 and TRBJ1-1; no firm D call. The CDR3 sequence is 12 residues long. The germline V gene has CDR1 LNHDA and CDR2 SQIVND (reference sequence). Trimming removed 6 bases at V and 4 bases at J, with 9 bases between. The CDR3 protein is CASRGMGTEAFF. The CDR3 coding sequence is TGTGCCAGTAGAGGGATGGGCACTGAAGCTTTCTTT.

The J gene is TRBJ1-4, the V gene TRBV19; D ambiguous. CDR1 is LNHDA, CDR2 SQIVND, per germline (reference sequence). Trimming left V 4 bases short and J 7 bases short, with 4 bases between. This CDR3 is built from 11 residues. CDR3 loop: CASSRGEKLFF. The CDR3 bases are TGTGCCAGTAGTAGAGGTGAAAAACTGTTTTTT.

The chain combines TRBV28 with TRBJ1-2, with D possibly TRBD1 on 5 matching bases. Germline lookup yields CDR1 MDHEN and CDR2 SYDVKM. V was clipped by 6 bases and J by 2 bases, with 10 bases between them. CDR3 size: 13 residues. The CDR3 nucleotides are TGTGCCAGCAGCTGGGAGGGGAACTATGGCTACACCTTC. It codes for CASSWEGNYGYTF.

This clone was detected a few times. The rearrangement links TRBV19 to TRBJ2-2; D unresolved. V was shortened by 2 bases and J by 3 bases, with 7 bases between the two germline ends. Germline CDR1 reads LNHDA; CDR2 reads SQIVND (reference sequence). This CDR3 has 14 amino acids. The CDR3 DNA reads as TGTGCCAGTAGTATAAGGCCCCACACCGGGGAGCTGTTTTTT. This codes for CASSIRPHTGELFF.

The CDR3 sequence is CASGKGGTGELFF. Written as DNA, the CDR3 is TGTGCCAGCGGAAAAGGGGGAACCGGGGAGCTGTTTTTT. This rearrangement joins TRBV9 to TRBJ2-2, with a weak D call TRBD1 (6 bases). The CDR3 totals 13 residues. The V gene lost 7 bases and the J gene lost 5 bases, with 12 bases spanning the gap. Germline CDR1 SGDLS, CDR2 YYNGEE.

This chain connects TRBV6-5 to TRBJ1-5; possibly TRBD1 for D (6 bases). Germline-derived CDR1 and CDR2 are MNHEY and SVGAGI. The ends were cut back, 6 bases at V and 0 bases at J, with 12 bases in the middle. CDR3 length: 15 residues. The CDR3 DNA is TGTGCCAGCAGAAAACAGGGTTATAGCAATCAGCCCCAGCATTTT. The encoded protein is CASRKQGYSNQPQHF.

The J gene is TRBJ2-2, the V gene TRBV18; 7 positions match TRBD1. J was trimmed by 4 bases and V by 5 bases; bases with no gene match: 4. The CDR3 length is 14 residues. Germline CDR1 reads KGHSH; CDR2 reads LQKENI. The CDR3 DNA reads as TGTGCCAGCTCAGAAAACAGGGGCACCGGGGAGCTGTTTTTT. Its translation is CASSENRGTGELFF.

The rearrangement uses TRBV12-5 and TRBJ2-3, with TRBD2 as a possible D gene (5 bases). The CDR3 spans 15 residues. Trimming removed 4 bases at V and 2 bases at J, with 13 bases between. The germline V gene encodes CDR1 LGHNT and CDR2 FRNRAP. The DNA of the CDR3 is TGTGCTAGTGGTTCCCGGGATGCGACCACAGATACGCAGTATTTT. Its protein is CASGSRDATTDTQYF.

The V and J genes are TRBV11-3 and TRBJ2-3, with D possibly being TRBD2 (7 bases). The CDR3 spans 16 residues. CDR1 and CDR2 (germline): SGHNT, YENEEA. V gave up 1 base and J gave up 4 bases, with 15 bases separating them. CDR3 DNA: TGTGCCAGCAGCTTAGGGGGGGGCCCGGCGGCAGATACGCAGTATTTT. Protein sequence: CASSLGGGPAADTQYF.

This chain uses TRBV11-3 with TRBJ2-1; D is perhaps TRBD2 (5 bases). V lost 8 bases and J lost 2, with 10 bases in between. Germline CDR1 and CDR2: SGHNT and YENEEA. The CDR3 loop spans 13 amino acids. The CDR3 is CASAPGAYNEQFF. CDR3 nucleotides: TGTGCCAGCGCGCCCGGGGCCTACAATGAGCAGTTCTTC.

This clone has a single count. This sequence joins TRBV7-8 and TRBJ2-1; 8 bases map to TRBD2. Trimming took 5 bases from V and 5 from J; bases not matched to a gene: 5. The CDR3 has 14 residues. Germline V CDR1 and CDR2: SGHVS, FQNEAQ. The CDR3 region is CASSPQTSDNEQFF. The DNA of the CDR3 is TGTGCCAGCAGCCCTCAGACTAGCGACAATGAGCAGTTCTTC.

The V and J genes are TRBV19 and TRBJ2-3; perhaps TRBD2 as D (5 bases). This CDR3 is 14 amino acids long. Trimming removed 7 bases from V and 2 bases from J, with 13 bases in between. CDR1 and CDR2 (germline): LNHDA, SQIVND (reference sequence). In DNA, the CDR3 is TGTGCCAGTAAACCAGCGGATTTCACAGATACGCAGTATTTT. Its translation is CASKPADFTDTQYF.

V gene TRBV11-2 combines with J gene TRBJ1-3, with no clear D. V was shortened by 0 bases and J by 3 bases, with 0 bases between the two germline ends. Germline values: CDR1 SGHAT, CDR2 FQNNGV. This CDR3 comprises 12 residues. The CDR3 loop is CASSLDGNTIYF. CDR3 nucleotide sequence: TGTGCCAGCAGCTTAGATGGAAACACCATATATTTT.